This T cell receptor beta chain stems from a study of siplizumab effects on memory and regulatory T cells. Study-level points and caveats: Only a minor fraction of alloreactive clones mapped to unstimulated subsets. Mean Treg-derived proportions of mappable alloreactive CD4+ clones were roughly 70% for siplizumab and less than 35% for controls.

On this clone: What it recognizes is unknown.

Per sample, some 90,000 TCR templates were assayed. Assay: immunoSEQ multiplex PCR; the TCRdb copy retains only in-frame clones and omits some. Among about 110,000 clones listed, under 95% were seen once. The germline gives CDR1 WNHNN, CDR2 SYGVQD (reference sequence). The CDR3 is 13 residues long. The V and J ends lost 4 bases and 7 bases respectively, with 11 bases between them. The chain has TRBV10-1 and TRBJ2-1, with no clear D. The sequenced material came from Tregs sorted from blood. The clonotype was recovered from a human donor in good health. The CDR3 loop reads CASSAQTWNEQFF. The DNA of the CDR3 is TGCGCCAGCAGTGCCCAGACTTGGAATGAGCAGTTCTTC.